This T cell receptor (beta chain) is from a study of cytomegalovirus exposure and HLA in healthy donors. Study results and limitations: The study recorded some 160 TCR beta chains that were cytomegalovirus-associated.

With regard to this clone: Its antigen is undetermined.

Clones were sequenced by immunoSEQ multiplex PCR, and TCRdb holds only the in-frame ones, with some missing. Of about 200,000 clones listed, around 84% are singletons. After removal of 4 bases from V and 2 bases from J, the junction contained 5 bases not matched to a gene. This CDR3 contains 14 residues. Germline V gene data show CDR1 as SGHNT and CDR2 as YYREEE (reference sequence). V and J are TRBV5-4 and TRBJ2-7; 8 nucleotides match TRBD1. This clonotype originated in a woman in her thirties in good health and CMV-seropositive. Sequenced: PBMCs. For the CDR3, the DNA is TGTGCCAGCAGCGGCGGACAGGGTACCTACGAGCAGTACTTC. It encodes CASSGGQGTYEQYF.